This T cell receptor (beta chain) is from a study of CD8 T cells in ankylosing spondylitis. Findings and limits, study-wide: As for the disease-linked clones, they showed a CD8+ phenotype and occurred at relatively low frequencies in peripheral blood. Earlier reports found some motif variants in synovial fluid and blood in reactive arthritis. Seemingly characteristic of ankylosing spondylitis blood was a TCR beta motif consisting of about 8 highly homologous variants. Reportedly, matched ankylosing spondylitis synovial fluid was significantly enriched for disease-linked clones.

Comments on this clonotype: Its antigen is still unknown.

Germline V gene sequence: CDR1 SGHNT, CDR2 YYREEE (reference sequence). This CDR3 has 15 amino acids. V was trimmed by 0 bases and J by 2 bases, leaving 9 bases between them. Molecular-barcoded quantitative 5'-RACE produced these TCR beta libraries. MiXCR was run by TCRdb on the 5' RACE reads, yielding one entry per CDR3 protein. This table holds about 220,000 distinct CDR3 sequences, 7.3% found once. This chain joins TRBV5-4 and TRBJ1-5; no definite D call. The TCR comes from a male donor with ankylosing spondylitis. The material sequenced was blood, either unsorted or a sorted T cell fraction (not recorded which). CDR3: CASSLGITGNQPQHF. The CDR3 DNA sequence: TGTGCCAGCAGCTTGGGGATAACGGGCAATCAGCCCCAGCATTTT.